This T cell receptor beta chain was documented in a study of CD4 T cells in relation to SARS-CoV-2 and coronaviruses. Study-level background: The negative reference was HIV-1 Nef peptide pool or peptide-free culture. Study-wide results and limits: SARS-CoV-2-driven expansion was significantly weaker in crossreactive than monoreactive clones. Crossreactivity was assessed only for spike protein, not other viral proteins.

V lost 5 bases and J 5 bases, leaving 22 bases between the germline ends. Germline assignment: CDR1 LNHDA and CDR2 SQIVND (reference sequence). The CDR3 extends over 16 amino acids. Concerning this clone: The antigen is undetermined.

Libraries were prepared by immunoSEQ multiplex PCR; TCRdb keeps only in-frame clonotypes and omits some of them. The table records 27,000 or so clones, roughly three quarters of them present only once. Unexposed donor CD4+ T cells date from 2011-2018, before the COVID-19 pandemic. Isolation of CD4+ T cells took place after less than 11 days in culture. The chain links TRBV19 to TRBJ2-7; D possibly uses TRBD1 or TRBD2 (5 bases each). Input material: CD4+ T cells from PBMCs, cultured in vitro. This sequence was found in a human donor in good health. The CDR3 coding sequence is TGTGCCAGTAGTCTCCTCGGGGCGGGTACGGGGAACGAGCAGTACTTC. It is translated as CASSLLGAGTGNEQYF.